Listed here is a single TCR beta chain. Profiling relied on immunoSEQ multiplex PCR, and the TCRdb table lists in-frame clones only, not all of them. The data contain around 84,000 clones, 95% to 98% of them seen just once; the ten biggest clones take up around 0.18%. The sample originates from a study of technical replicates of blood from several donors. The CDR3 spans 17 residues. Germline V gives CDR1 SGHVS, CDR2 FQNEAQ. Germline trimming cut 3 bases from V and 0 bases from J; bases unmatched to any gene: 8. The chain employs TRBV7-8 and TRBJ2-7; TRBD1 matches at 10 bases. The sequenced sample consisted of T cells isolated from PBMCs. The origin of this receptor is a human donor in good health. The CDR3 loop is CASSFDGTGEISYEQYF. The CDR3, as DNA: TGTGCCAGCAGCTTCGACGGGACAGGGGAGATCTCCTACGAGCAGTACTTC.